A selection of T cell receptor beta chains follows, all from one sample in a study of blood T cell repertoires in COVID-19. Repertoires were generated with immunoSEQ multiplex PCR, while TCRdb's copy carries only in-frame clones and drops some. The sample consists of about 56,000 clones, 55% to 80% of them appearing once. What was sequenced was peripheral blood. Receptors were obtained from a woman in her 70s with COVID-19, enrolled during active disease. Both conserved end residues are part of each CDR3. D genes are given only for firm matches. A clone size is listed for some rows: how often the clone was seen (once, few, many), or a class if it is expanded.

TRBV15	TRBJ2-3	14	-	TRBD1	TGTGCCACCGGCACAGGGGTTGTGGGAGATACGCAGTATTTT	CATGTGVVGDTQYF
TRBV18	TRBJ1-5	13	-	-	TGTGCCAGCTCAAAACAGGAAGATCAGCCCCAGCATTTT	CASSKQEDQPQHF
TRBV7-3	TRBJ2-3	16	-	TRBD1	TGTGCCAGCAGCTCATCCGGGACAGCTCCCCCAGATACGCAGTATTTT	CASSSSGTAPPDTQYF
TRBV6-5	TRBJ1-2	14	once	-	TGTGCCAGCAGTTACTCGCCGGGGAGCTATGGCTACACCTTC	CASSYSPGSYGYTF
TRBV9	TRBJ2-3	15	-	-	TGTGCCAGCAGCGCAGGTGTGAGGGGCACAGATACGCAGTATTTT	CASSAGVRGTDTQYF
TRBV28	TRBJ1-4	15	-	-	TGTGCCAGCAGTTTAAGGGCAGGGGATAATGAAAAACTGTTTTTT	CASSLRAGDNEKLFF
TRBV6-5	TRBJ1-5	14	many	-	TGTGCCAGCATAGTAAGTAATAGCAATCAGCCCCAGCATTTT	CASIVSNSNQPQHF
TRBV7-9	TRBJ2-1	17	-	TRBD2	TGTGCCAGCAGCTTAGCGTCCCTAGCGGGGGAGTACAATGAGCAGTTCTTC	CASSLASLAGEYNEQFF
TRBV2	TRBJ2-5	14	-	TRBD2	TGTGCCAGAGCGGGACTAGGATTACAAGAGACCCAGTACTTC	CARAGLGLQETQYF
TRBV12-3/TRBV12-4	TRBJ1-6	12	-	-	TGTGCCAGCACTACAGGGCGCTCACCCCTCCACTTT	CASTTGRSPLHF
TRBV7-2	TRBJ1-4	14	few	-	TGTGCCAGCAGCTCGGGCCTTTCGGGGGAAAAACTGTTTTTT	CASSSGLSGEKLFF
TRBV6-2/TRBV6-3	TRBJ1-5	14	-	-	TGTGCCAGCAGTTACTCCAGGGCAGATCAGCCCCAGCATTTT	CASSYSRADQPQHF
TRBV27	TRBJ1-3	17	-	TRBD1	TGTGCCAGCAGTTCTCGGGACAGAGTCTACTCTGGAAACACCATATATTTT	CASSSRDRVYSGNTIYF
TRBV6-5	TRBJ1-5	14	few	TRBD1	TGTGCCAGCACCCAGGGACAGTTGTCTAAGCCCCAGCATTTT	CASTQGQLSKPQHF
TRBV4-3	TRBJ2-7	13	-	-	TGCGCCAGCAGCCAAGATCGGGGTCTCGAGCAGTACTTC	CASSQDRGLEQYF
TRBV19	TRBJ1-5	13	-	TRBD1	TGTGCCAGTAGCGACAGGGGCAATCAGCCCCAGCATTTT	CASSDRGNQPQHF
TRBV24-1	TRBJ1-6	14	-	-	TGTGCCACCAGTATAAGGGGAACTAATTCACCCCTCCACTTT	CATSIRGTNSPLHF
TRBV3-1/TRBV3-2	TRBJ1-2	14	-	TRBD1	TGTGCCAGCAGCCGACAGGGGGGTTACTATGGCTACACCTTC	CASSRQGGYYGYTF
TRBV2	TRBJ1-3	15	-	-	TGTGCCAGCAGTGAAGGGTCCAGCTCTGGAAACACCATATATTTT	CASSEGSSSGNTIYF
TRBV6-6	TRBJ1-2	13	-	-	TGTGCCAGCAGTTACCTGTCCGGAGGTGGCTACACCTTC	CASSYLSGGGYTF
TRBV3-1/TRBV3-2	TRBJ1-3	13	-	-	TGTGCCAGCACCGACAGCTCTGGAAACACCATATATTTT	CASTDSSGNTIYF
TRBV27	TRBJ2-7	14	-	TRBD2	TGTGCCAGCAGTTCTAGCGGATACTCCTACGAGCAGTACTTC	CASSSSGYSYEQYF
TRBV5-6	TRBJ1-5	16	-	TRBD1	TGTGCCAGCAGCTCCGGGACAGGTCGCTTCAATCAGCCCCAGCATTTT	CASSSGTGRFNQPQHF
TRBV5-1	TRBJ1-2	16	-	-	TGCGCCAGCAGCTTGGGGTGGGGAGATGTTAACTATGGCTACACCTTC	CASSLGWGDVNYGYTF
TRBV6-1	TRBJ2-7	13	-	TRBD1	TGTGCCAGCAGTGAATGGGCAGGGGGCGAGCAGTACTTC	CASSEWAGGEQYF
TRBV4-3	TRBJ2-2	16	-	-	TGCGCCAGCAGCCAAAGGACAGACTGGAACACCGGGGAGCTGTTTTTT	CASSQRTDWNTGELFF
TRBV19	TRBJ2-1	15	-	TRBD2	TGTGCCAGTAGTATAGCGGGGCGGGAGTGGGGTGAGCAGTTCTTC	CASSIAGREWGEQFF
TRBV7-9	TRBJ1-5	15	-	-	TGTGCCAGCAGCTTAGCAGGGGCTAGCAATCAGCCCCAGCATTTT	CASSLAGASNQPQHF
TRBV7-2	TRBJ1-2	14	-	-	TGTGCCAGCAGCTATAAGGGGGAAGGAGGTGGCTACACCTTC	CASSYKGEGGGYTF
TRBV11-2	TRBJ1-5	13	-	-	TGTGCCAGCAGCCCCCAGGGCAATCAGCCCCAGCATTTT	CASSPQGNQPQHF
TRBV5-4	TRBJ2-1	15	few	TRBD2	TGTGCCAGCAGCATCGGGGGGAGCTCCTACAATGAGCAGTTCTTC	CASSIGGSSYNEQFF
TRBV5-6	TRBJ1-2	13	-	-	TGTGCCAGCAGCCCGACTGGCCTCTATGGCTACACCTTC	CASSPTGLYGYTF
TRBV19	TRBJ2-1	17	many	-	TGTGCCAGTAGTAACCTCCCGGGACTCCGGAAACACAATGAGCAGTTCTTC	CASSNLPGLRKHNEQFF
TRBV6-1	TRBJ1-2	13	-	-	TGTGCCAGCAGTTTGCAGGGCCCCTATGGCTACACCTTC	CASSLQGPYGYTF
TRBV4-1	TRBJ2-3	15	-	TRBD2	TGCGCCAGCAGCCAGACTAGCGGGGCGACAGATACGCAGTATTTT	CASSQTSGATDTQYF
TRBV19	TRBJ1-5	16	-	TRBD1	TGTGCCAGTAGTATAAATACAGGGGGGAGCGGGCAGCCCCAGCATTTT	CASSINTGGSGQPQHF
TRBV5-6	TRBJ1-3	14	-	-	TGTGCCAGCAGCTTGCCAGGGACTGGAAACACCATATATTTT	CASSLPGTGNTIYF
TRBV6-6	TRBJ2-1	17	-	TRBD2	TGTGCCAGCAGCCGACCGGGTGACGGGGGGGCGAGTGGTGAGCAGTTCTTC	CASSRPGDGGASGEQFF
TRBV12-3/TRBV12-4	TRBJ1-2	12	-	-	TGTGCCAGCAGTTCCCGGGACTCCCCTCGAACCTTC	CASSSRDSPRTF
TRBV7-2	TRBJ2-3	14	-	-	TGTGCCAGCAGCTCCCCAGGAGGCCCAGATACGCAGTATTTT	CASSSPGGPDTQYF
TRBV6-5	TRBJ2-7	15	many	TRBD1	TGTGCCAGCAGCGCCCCTGCCCAGGGGGCCTACGAGCAGTACTTC	CASSAPAQGAYEQYF
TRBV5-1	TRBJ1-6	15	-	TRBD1	TGCGCCAGCCGAAGACCGGGACAGGGGAATTCACCCCTCCACTTT	CASRRPGQGNSPLHF
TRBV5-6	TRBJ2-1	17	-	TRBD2	TGTGCCAGCAGCCGGAGAACGGGACTAGCCCCCTACAATGAGCAGTTCTTC	CASSRRTGLAPYNEQFF
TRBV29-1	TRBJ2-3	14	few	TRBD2	TGCAGCCCTGTCGAAGCGGGGGGCCCAGATACGCAGTATTTT	CSPVEAGGPDTQYF
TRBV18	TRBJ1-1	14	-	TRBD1	TGTGCCAGCTCACCAATCCAGGGGGCTGGTGAAGCTTTCTTT	CASSPIQGAGEAFF
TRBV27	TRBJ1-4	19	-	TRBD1	TGTGCCAGCAGTCCAGGACAGGGGGCGTTAGTGGCAACTAATGAAAAACTGTTTTTT	CASSPGQGALVATNEKLFF
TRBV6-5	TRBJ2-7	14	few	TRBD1	TGTGCCAGCAAGCAAAACAGGGGGCACTACGAGCAGTACTTC	CASKQNRGHYEQYF
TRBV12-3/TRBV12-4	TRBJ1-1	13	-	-	TGTGCCAGCATCCTAGGGGGGAACACTGAAGCTTTCTTT	CASILGGNTEAFF
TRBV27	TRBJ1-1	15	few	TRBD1	TGTGCCAGCAGTCCCCATAAGGGGGCGCGCACTGAAGCTTTCTTT	CASSPHKGARTEAFF
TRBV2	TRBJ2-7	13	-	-	TGTGCCAGCAGTGTACAGGGATCCTACGAGCAGTACTTC	CASSVQGSYEQYF
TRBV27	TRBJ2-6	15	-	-	TGTGCCAGCAGTTTACTAAGCTCTGGGGCCAACGTCCTGACTTTC	CASSLLSSGANVLTF
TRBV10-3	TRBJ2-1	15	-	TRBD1	TGTGCCATTGGACAGGGCACAAGCTCCTACAATGAGCAGTTCTTC	CAIGQGTSSYNEQFF
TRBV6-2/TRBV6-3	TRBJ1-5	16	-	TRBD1	TGTGCCAGCAGTTATTGGACAGGGAAGAGCAATCAGCCCCAGCATTTT	CASSYWTGKSNQPQHF
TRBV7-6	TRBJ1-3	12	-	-	TGTGCCAGCAGCTTAGACGAGAACACCATATATTTT	CASSLDENTIYF
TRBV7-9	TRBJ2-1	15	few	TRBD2	TGTGCCAGCAGCTTACCTAGCGGGAGGGGAAATGAGCAGTTCTTC	CASSLPSGRGNEQFF
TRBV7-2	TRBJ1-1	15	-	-	TGTGCCAGCAGCACTTTCGGGGGGCGCCTCACTGAAGCTTTCTTT	CASSTFGGRLTEAFF